The 9 T cell receptor beta chains given below trace back to one sample, sequenced in a study of blood T cell repertoires in COVID-19. The repertoire was sequenced with immunoSEQ multiplex PCR; TCRdb's copy has only in-frame clones and lacks some. The repertoire has 70,000 to 85,000 clones, around 81% of them found once; the top ten carry approximately 8.7%. The source material was peripheral blood. All receptors derive from a human donor in a cohort sampled during active COVID-19.

The V gene is TRBV18, the J gene TRBJ2-7; no definite D call. CDR1 and CDR2 (germline): KGHSH, LQKENI. Between the trimmed V and J ends, which lost 4 bases and 1 base, there was a span of 11 bases. The CDR3 is 14 amino acids. The CDR3 DNA reads TGTGCCAGCTCACAGGCCACAGCATCCTACGAGCAGTACTTC. Amino acid sequence: CASSQATASYEQYF.

This chain connects TRBV28 to TRBJ1-2, with D perhaps matching TRBD1 (5 bases). Per germline, CDR1 MDHEN and CDR2 SYDVKM. The CDR3 sequence is 14 residues long. V was shortened by 5 bases and J by 4 bases, with 14 bases between the two germline ends. The CDR3 DNA reads TGTGCCAGCAGTATTCAGGGCCCCCCCTATGGCTACACCTTC. Encoded protein: CASSIQGPPYGYTF.

V usage is TRBV6-6 and J usage is TRBJ1-1; D unclear. Germline V lookup: CDR1 MNHNY, CDR2 SVGAGI (reference sequence). Trimming removed 7 bases at V and 0 bases at J, with 6 bases between. The CDR3 length is 12 residues. CDR3: CASTRMNTEAFF. The CDR3 bases are TGTGCCAGCACCAGAATGAACACTGAAGCTTTCTTT.

The chain has TRBV6-5 and TRBJ2-1; D is perhaps TRBD2 (6 bases). The CDR3 totals 14 residues. Between the trimmed V and J ends, which lost 6 bases and 3 bases, there was a span of 12 bases. Germline-derived CDR1 and CDR2 are MNHEY and SVGAGI. The CDR3 here is CASRGGAGYNEQFF. As DNA, the CDR3 is TGTGCCAGCAGGGGCGGGGCCGGCTACAATGAGCAGTTCTTC.

This rearrangement joins TRBV27 to TRBJ2-3; D unclear. The CDR3 runs to 15 residues. Germline CDR1 is MNHEY and CDR2 is SMNVEV (reference sequence). V lost 3 bases and J 0 bases, leaving 10 bases between the germline ends. The CDR3 DNA reads as TGTGCCAGCAGTTTTAAATCTCGGAGCACAGATACGCAGTATTTT. This codes for CASSFKSRSTDTQYF.

V usage is TRBV7-2 and J usage is TRBJ1-5; maybe TRBD1 (5 bases). Germline values: CDR1 SGHTA, CDR2 FQGNSA. This CDR3 comprises 15 residues. The V and J ends lost 1 base and 2 bases respectively, with 9 bases between them. The CDR3 DNA reads as TGTGCCAGCAGCTTAGTTGGGGGGGGCAATCAGCCCCAGCATTTT. Protein sequence: CASSLVGGGNQPQHF.

The chain employs TRBV25-1 and TRBJ1-4, with 9 bases matching TRBD1. Germline V gene data show CDR1 as MGHDK and CDR2 as SYGVNS. The junction had 7 bases not matched to a gene; V was cut back by 4 bases and J by 7 bases. This CDR3 spans 15 amino acids. The CDR3 bases are TGTGCCAGCAGTGCCAACAGGGGGCATGGTGAAAAACTGTTTTTT. Translated: CASSANRGHGEKLFF.

The V gene is TRBV10-3, the J gene TRBJ2-2; 8 bases agree with TRBD2. Germline CDR1 and CDR2: ENHRY and SYGVKD. V dropped 3 bases and J dropped 4; count of bases not matched to a gene: 7. The CDR3 has 16 residues. Here the CDR3 DNA reads TGTGCCATCAGTGAATTCAGCGGGAGTACCACCGGGGAGCTGTTTTTT. Translation gives CAISEFSGSTTGELFF.

V and J are TRBV5-1 and TRBJ2-1, with 9 bases matching TRBD1. V trimming: 4 bases; J trimming: 7 bases; junction bases outside the gene matches: 3. The germline CDR1 and CDR2 sequences are SGHRS and YFSETQ. This CDR3 is built from 13 residues. The chain's CDR3 is CASSQGTGNEQFF. The DNA for the CDR3 is TGCGCCAGCAGCCAGGGGACAGGGAATGAGCAGTTCTTC.